The sequence of this T cell receptor beta chain was determined in a study of blood T cell repertoires in COVID-19. About the research overall: Samples of COVID-19 (acute and convalescent) were obtained from the United States, Italy and Spain. PBMCs, B-cell-depleted T cells, or T cells provided the cDNA or gDNA that made up the material.

This CDR3 contains 14 residues. Germline-derived CDR1 and CDR2 are GTSNPN and SVGIG (reference sequence). The ends lost 2 bases at V and 5 bases at J; junction bases unmatched: 5. Authors' processing steps: Amplification with reference gene primers provided the estimates of nucleated cell counts. Produced via immunoSEQ multiplex PCR; TCRdb's table is partial and in-frame only. From that table come the V and J calls and clone size; the DNA was used to work out D and trimming. In the table there are some 240,000 clones, about 80% of which are singletons. The rearrangement joins TRBV30 to TRBJ2-1, with TRBD2 matching 8 bases. Input material: peripheral blood. This receptor was identified in a woman aged 80 or over with acute or convalescent COVID-19. CDR3 in DNA: TGTGCCTGGAGTCCGGGACTAGTTAACAATGAGCAGTTCTTC. Encoded protein: CAWSPGLVNNEQFF.